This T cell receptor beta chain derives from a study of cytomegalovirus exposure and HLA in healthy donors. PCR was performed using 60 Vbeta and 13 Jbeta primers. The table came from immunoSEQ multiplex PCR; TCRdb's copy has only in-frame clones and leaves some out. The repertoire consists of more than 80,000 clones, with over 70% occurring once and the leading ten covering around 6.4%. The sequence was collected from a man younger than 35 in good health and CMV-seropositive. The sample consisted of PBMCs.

CDR3 coding DNA: TGTGCCAGCAGTTTAAATGAGGCAGGGGGCCCAACGAGGGCTGGGGCCAACGTCCTGACTTTC. Protein sequence: CASSLNEAGGPTRAGANVLTF. This chain uses TRBV28 with TRBJ2-6, with 8 bases that match TRBD1. The germline V gene encodes CDR1 MDHEN and CDR2 SYDVKM. This CDR3 has 21 amino acids. J was trimmed by 2 bases and V by 2 bases; bases with no gene match: 17.